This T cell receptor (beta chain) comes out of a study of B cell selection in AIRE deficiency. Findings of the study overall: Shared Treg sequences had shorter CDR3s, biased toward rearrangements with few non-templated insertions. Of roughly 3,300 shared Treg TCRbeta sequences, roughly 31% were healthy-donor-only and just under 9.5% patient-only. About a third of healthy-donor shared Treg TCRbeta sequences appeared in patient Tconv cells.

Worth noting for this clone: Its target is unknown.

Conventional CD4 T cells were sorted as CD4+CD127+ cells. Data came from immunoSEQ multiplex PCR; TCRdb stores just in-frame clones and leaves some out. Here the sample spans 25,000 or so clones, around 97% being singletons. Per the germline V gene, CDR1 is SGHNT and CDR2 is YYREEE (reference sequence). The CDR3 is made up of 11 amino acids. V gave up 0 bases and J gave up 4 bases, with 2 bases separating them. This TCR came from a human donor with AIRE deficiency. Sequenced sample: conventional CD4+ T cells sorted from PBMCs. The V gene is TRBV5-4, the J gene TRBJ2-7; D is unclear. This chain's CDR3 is CASSLGYEQYF. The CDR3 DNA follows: TGTGCCAGCAGCTTGGGTTACGAGCAGTACTTC.